In its sample, the clone carrying this T cell receptor (beta chain) was seen a few times. Its antigen is unidentified. This specimen belongs to a study of beta chain features in type 1 diabetes. About the research overall: Examination covered around 110 million sorted cells spanning all samples. Study-level findings and limits: TCRB CDR3s from Type 1 diabetes patients were moderately but significantly shorter in all four CD4+ subsets.

By way of CD45RO/CCR7/CD25/CD127/CD95/CD27, the CD4+ regulatory, stem cell-like memory, central memory and naive cells were sorted. Germline V CDR1 and CDR2: SGHRS, YFSETQ. The J segment lost 7 bases and the V segment lost 7 bases, leaving 14 bases of the junction unmatched. The CDR3 is 15 amino acids. The whole isolated RNA underwent reverse transcription, so sequencing captured expressed TCRB transcripts. TCRdb's table, derived via immunoSEQ multiplex PCR, lists solely in-frame clones and lacks some. The data contain more than 300,000 clones, roughly 16% of them singletons. The TCR was taken from a woman younger than 30 in good health. Sequenced: naive CD4+ T cells from blood. V usage is TRBV5-1 and J usage is TRBJ2-1; 7 bases align to TRBD2. CDR3: CASALGGSRRNEQFF. Here the CDR3 DNA reads TGCGCCAGCGCTTTGGGCGGGAGTCGTAGGAATGAGCAGTTCTTC.